The clone carrying this TCR beta chain was picked up many times. Trimming took 0 bases from V and 9 from J; bases not matched to a gene: 5. Germline CDR1 reads DFQATT; CDR2 reads SNEGSKA (reference sequence). The CDR3 is made up of 14 amino acids. This sample was included in a study of T cells after yellow fever vaccination. General observations from the study: Primary-vaccination clones mostly resurfaced post-booster (roughly 97% CD4, roughly 90% CD8).

MiXCR, applied by TCRdb to the 5' RACE reads, yields one record per CDR3 protein. This sample carries just under 85,000 distinct CDR3 sequences, roughly 15% of them seen once, and the ten largest clones take just under 25%. The receptor was derived from a young man who received the YFV17D yellow fever vaccine. The J gene is TRBJ1-6, the V gene TRBV20-1; 7 nucleotides line up with TRBD1. Sequencing was performed on CD8+ T cells not binding an NS4B(214-222) dextramer, sorted from PBMCs, taken approximately 20 days after the first yellow fever vaccination. In nucleotides, the CDR3 is TGCAGTGCTAGAGATGACAGGGAGGCTTCACCCCTCCACTTT. This sequence encodes CSARDDREASPLHF.